The 5 T cell receptor beta chains in this list originate from one sample, sequenced in a study of siplizumab effects on memory and regulatory T cells (dated 2019 in TCRdb). Library creation used the immunoSEQ multiplex PCR assay. Held by TCRdb, this immuneACCESS table contains in-frame sequences only and omits some clones. Under half of the omission traces to an unresolved V gene where checked; the cause of the rest is unknown. This sample gives roughly 93,000 clones in total; roughly 94% of them show up just once. About 1.4% of the sample rests with the top ten. Material: non-Treg CD4+ T cells sorted from blood. What this sample's cell subset or site label stands for: FACS-sorted unstimulated CD4+ non-regulatory T cells. These receptors came from a human donor in good health.

J is TRBJ2-5 and V is TRBV18; TRBD2 agrees at 10 bases. This CDR3 region has 16 residues. V gave up 3 bases and J gave up 2 bases; unmatched junction bases: 6. In germline, CDR1 is KGHSH, CDR2 LQKENI. CDR3 sequence reads: CASSPLAGARQETQYF. As DNA, the CDR3 is TGTGCCAGCTCACCCCTAGCGGGAGCACGGCAAGAGACCCAGTACTTC.

The CDR3 protein is CAWSVHIRGNTIYF. Here the CDR3 DNA reads TGTGCCTGGAGTGTACACATCCGTGGAAACACCATATATTTT. The V gene is TRBV30, the J gene TRBJ1-3; D is unresolved. Trimming removed 0 bases at V and 3 bases at J, with 9 bases between. The length of the CDR3 is 14 residues. Per germline, CDR1 GTSNPN and CDR2 SVGIG (reference sequence).

The chain carries TRBV7-9 and TRBJ2-2; the D gene could be TRBD1 or TRBD2 (7 bases each). This CDR3 comprises 16 residues. With 7 bases removed from V and 5 bases from J, the gap between germline ends came to 20 bases. Germline CDR1 is SEHNR and CDR2 is FQNEAQ (reference sequence). The CDR3 loop reads CASTLRGLAATGELFF. The CDR3 DNA follows: TGTGCCAGCACCCTGAGGGGGCTAGCGGCGACCGGGGAGCTGTTTTTT.

The rearrangement uses TRBV2 and TRBJ2-1; 8 nucleotides agree with TRBD2. V lost 9 bases to trimming and J lost 0 bases; unmatched junction nucleotides: 7. The CDR3 has 15 residues. CDR1 and CDR2 from the germline V gene are SNHLY and FYNNEI. CDR3 sequence: CASLSGTSSYNEQFF. CDR3 coding DNA: TGTGCCAGTCTTAGCGGGACAAGCTCCTACAATGAGCAGTTCTTC.

The chain has TRBV15 and TRBJ2-5; D is unresolved. This CDR3 has 11 residues. Germline V gives CDR1 LNHNV, CDR2 YYDKDF (reference sequence). The V gene lost 5 bases and the J gene lost 5 bases, with 6 bases spanning the gap. CDR3 DNA sequence: TGTGCCACCAGCTCTAGGGAGACCCAGTACTTC. This sequence encodes CATSSRETQYF.